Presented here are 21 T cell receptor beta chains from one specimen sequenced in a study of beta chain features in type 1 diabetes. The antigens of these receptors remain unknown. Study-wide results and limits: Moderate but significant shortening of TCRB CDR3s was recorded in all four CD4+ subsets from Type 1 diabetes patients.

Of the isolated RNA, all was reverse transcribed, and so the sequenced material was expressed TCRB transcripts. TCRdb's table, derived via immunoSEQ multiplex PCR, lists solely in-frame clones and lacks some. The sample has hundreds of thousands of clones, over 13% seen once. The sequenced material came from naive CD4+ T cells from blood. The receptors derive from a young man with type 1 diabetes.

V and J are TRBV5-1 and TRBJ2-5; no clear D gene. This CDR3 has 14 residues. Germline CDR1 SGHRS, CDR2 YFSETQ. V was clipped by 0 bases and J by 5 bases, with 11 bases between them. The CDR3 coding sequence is TGCGCCAGCAGCTTGGATGGCACGGCGGAGACCCAGTACTTC. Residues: CASSLDGTAETQYF.

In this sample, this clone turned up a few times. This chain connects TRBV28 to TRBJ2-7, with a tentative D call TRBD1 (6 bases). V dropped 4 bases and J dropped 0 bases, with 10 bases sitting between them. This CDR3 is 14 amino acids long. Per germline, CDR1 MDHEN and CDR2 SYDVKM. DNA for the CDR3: TGTGCCAGCAGTTCGACAGGCTTCTCCTACGAGCAGTACTTC. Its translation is CASSSTGFSYEQYF.

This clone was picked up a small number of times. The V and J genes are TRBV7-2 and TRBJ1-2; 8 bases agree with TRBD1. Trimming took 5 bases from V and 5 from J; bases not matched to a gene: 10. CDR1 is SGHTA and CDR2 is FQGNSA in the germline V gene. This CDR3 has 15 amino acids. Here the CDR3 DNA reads TGTGCCAGCAGCCCGCGGACAGGGTCGCGGTATGGCTACACCTTC. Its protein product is CASSPRTGSRYGYTF.

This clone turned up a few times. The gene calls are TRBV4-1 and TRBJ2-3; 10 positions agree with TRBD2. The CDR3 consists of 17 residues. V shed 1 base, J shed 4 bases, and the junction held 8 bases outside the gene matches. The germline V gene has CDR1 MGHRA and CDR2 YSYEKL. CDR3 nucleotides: TGCGCCAGCAGCCAAGCTGCGTCTAGCGGGAGTTCAGATACGCAGTATTTT. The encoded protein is CASSQAASSGSSDTQYF.

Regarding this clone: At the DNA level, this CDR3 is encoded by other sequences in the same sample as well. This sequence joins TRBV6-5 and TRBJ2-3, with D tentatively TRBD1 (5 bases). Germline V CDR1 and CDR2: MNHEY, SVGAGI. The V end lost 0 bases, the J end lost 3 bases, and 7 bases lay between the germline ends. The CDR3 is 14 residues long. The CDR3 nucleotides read TGTGCCAGCAGTTACTCATCAGGGACAGATACGCAGTATTTT. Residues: CASSYSSGTDTQYF.

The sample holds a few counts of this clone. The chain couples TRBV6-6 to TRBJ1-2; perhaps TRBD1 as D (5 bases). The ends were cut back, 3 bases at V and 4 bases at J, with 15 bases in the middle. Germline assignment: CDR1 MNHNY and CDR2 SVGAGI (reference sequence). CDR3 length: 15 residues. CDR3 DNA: TGTGCCAGCAGTTATCATTTTGGGGGAAGCTATGGCTACACCTTC. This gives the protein CASSYHFGGSYGYTF.

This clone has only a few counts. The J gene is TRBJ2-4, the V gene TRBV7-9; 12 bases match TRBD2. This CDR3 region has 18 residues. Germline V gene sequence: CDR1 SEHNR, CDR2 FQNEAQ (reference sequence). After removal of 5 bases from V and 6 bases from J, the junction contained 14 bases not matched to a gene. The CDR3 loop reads CASSPLGLAGGGRNIQYF. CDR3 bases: TGTGCCAGCAGCCCCCTCGGCCTAGCGGGAGGGGGTCGAAACATTCAGTACTTC.

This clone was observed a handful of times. The CDR3 coding sequence is TGCGCCAGCAGCGATAGGGACAGGGGGCGAGGGTACACTGAAGCTTTCTTT. It yields the protein CASSDRDRGRGYTEAFF. The chain carries TRBV4-1 and TRBJ1-1; 12 positions agree with TRBD1. The V and J ends lost 5 bases and 3 bases, in that order; junction bases with no gene match: 10. CDR3 length equals 17 residues. CDR1 and CDR2 (germline): MGHRA, YSYEKL.

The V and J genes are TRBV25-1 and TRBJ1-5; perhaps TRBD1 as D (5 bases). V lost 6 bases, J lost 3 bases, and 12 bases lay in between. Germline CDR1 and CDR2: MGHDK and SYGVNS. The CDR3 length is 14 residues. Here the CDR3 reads CASSHRGDNQPQHF. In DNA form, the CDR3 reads TGTGCCAGCAGCCATCGGGGGGACAATCAGCCCCAGCATTTT.

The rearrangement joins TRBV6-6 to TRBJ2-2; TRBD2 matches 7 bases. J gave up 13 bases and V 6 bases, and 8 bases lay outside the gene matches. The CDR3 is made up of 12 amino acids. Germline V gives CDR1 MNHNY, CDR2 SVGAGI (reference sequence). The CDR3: CASSDPPSGLFF. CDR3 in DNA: TGTGCCAGCAGCGATCCCCCTAGCGGGCTGTTTTTT.

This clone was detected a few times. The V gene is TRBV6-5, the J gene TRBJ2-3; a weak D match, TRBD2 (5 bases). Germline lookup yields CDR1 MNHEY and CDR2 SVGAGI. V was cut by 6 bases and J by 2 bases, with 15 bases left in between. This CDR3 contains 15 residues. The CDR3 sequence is CASSRGESYTDTQYF. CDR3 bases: TGTGCCAGCAGCCGGGGAGAAAGCTACACAGATACGCAGTATTTT.

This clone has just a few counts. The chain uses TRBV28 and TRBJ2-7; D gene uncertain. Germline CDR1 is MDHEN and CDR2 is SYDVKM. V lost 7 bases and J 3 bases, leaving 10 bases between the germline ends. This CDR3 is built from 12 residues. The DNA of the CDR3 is TGTGCCAGCATGGGCACCTACTACGAGCAGTACTTC. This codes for CASMGTYYEQYF.

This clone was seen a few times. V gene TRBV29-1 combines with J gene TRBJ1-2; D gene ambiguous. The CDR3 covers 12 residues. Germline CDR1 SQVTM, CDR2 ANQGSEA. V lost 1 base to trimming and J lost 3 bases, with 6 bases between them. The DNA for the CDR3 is TGCAGCGTTGAAGCCGGAGACTATGGCTACACCTTC. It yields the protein CSVEAGDYGYTF.

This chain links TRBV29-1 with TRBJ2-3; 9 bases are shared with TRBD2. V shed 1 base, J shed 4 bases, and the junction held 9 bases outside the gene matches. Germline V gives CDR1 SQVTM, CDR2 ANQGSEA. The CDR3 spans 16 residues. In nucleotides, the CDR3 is TGCAGCGTTGAAGGATTGGCGGGAGGGCTTTCAGATACGCAGTATTTT. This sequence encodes CSVEGLAGGLSDTQYF.

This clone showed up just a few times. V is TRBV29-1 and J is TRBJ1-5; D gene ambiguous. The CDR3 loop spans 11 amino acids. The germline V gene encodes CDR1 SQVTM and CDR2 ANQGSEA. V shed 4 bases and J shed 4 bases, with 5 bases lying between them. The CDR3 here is CSVGQNQPQHF. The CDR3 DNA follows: TGCAGCGTTGGGCAGAATCAGCCCCAGCATTTT. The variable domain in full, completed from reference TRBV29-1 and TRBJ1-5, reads SAVISQKPSRDICQRGTSLTIQCQVDSQVTMMFWYRQQPGQSLTLIATANQGSEATYESGFVIDKFPISRPNLTFSTLTVSNMSPEDSSIYLCSVGQNQPQHFGDGTRLSIL.

DNA of the CDR3: TGTGCCAGCAGTTACGGTGAGGGGGCGGGAGAGCAGTTCTTC. Translating it yields CASSYGEGAGEQFF. The V call is TRBV6-6, the J call TRBJ2-1; a weak D match, TRBD1 (7 bases). Germline values: CDR1 MNHNY, CDR2 SVGAGI (reference sequence). The CDR3 consists of 14 residues. The V and J ends lost 2 bases and 10 bases respectively, with 15 bases between them.

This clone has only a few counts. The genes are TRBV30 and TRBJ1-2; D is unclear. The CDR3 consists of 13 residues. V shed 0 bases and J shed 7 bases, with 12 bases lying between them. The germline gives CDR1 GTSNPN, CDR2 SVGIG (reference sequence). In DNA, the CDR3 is TGTGCCTGGAGTGTAGCGGGCCGGGGTGGCTACACCTTC. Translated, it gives CAWSVAGRGGYTF.

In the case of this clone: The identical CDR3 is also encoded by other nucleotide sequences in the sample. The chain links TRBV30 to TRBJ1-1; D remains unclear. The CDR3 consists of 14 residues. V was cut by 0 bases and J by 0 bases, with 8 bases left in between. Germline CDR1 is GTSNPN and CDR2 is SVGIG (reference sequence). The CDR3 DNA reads TGTGCCTGGAGTGTAACCAGCCTGAACACTGAAGCTTTCTTT. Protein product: CAWSVTSLNTEAFF.

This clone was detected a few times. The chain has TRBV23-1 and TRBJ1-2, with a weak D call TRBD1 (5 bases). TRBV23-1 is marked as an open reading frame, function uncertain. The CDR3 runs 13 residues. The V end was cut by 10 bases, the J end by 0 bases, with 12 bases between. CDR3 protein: CANRTGPNYGYTF. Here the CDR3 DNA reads TGCGCCAACCGGACGGGACCTAACTATGGCTACACCTTC.

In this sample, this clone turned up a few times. CDR3 protein: CATKPDRNTGELFF. The CDR3, as DNA: TGTGCCACGAAACCCGACAGAAACACCGGGGAGCTGTTTTTT. V and J are TRBV7-2 and TRBJ2-2, with D tentatively TRBD1 (5 bases). Germline V CDR1 and CDR2: SGHTA, FQGNSA. V gave up 10 bases and J gave up 2 bases, with 14 bases separating them. The length of the CDR3 is 14 residues.

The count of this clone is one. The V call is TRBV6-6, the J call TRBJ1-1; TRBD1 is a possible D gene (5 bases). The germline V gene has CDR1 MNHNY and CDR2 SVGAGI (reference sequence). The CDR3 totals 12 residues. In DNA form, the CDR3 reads TGTGCTCACAGGAGGGCGAACACTGAAGCTTTCTTT. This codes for CAHRRANTEAFF.